These T cell receptor beta chains were read from a single sample in a study of preoperative IRX-2 immunotherapy in early breast cancer. Assay: immunoSEQ multiplex PCR; the TCRdb copy retains only in-frame clones and omits some. The sample lists tens of thousands of clones; about nine tenths were seen once. The specimen comprised tumor tissue, sampled after IRX-2 immunotherapy. The receptors shown here come from a human donor with breast cancer. The conserved cysteine and the conserved F or W are not part of the CDR3 here.

TRBV12-5,ASGTNRGRGNTIY
TRBV6-8,ASSYKYLGVMGANTQY
TRBV22-1,ASSGGKGPLVSGIQY
TRBV11-3,ASSLYGRGGGETQY
TRBV7-1,ASSYEGSSYEQY
TRBV6-8,ASKEGGSPYNEQF
TRBV4-1,ASSQIREGGANVLT
TRBV18,ASSPPQGRKITDTQY
TRBV11-3,ASSRPRDSGGYGYT
TRBV6-8,AISGLGNTDTQY
TRBV7-6,ASSLAGINQPQH
TRBV4-1,ASSQDGGALD
TRBV5-1,ASSLGPYNEKLF
TRBV7-4,ASKASGTYEQY
TRBV28,ASSSLAGSSYNEQF
TRBV11-3,ASRALFGQGNRNTEAF
TRBV11-3,ASSSPHDRPLVNTEAF
TRBV6-8,ASIKQAAGYGYT
TRBV6-8,ASSYSVRSYSPLH
TRBV7-4,ASSHGVKNTEAF